Listed below are T cell receptor beta chains from one sample, sequenced in a study of blood T cell repertoires in COVID-19. The assay was immunoSEQ multiplex PCR, and TCRdb's table has in-frame clones only and misses some. The sample includes about 32,000 clones, about nine tenths seen only once; the top ten take about 1.9%. The source material was peripheral blood. Receptor source: a man aged 45-65 years with active or convalescent COVID-19. CDR3s include the opening cysteine and the closing phenylalanine or tryptophan. The order of the fields is V gene, J gene, D gene, clone size, CDR3 DNA, CDR3 protein. D genes are given only for firm matches. A clone size is listed for some rows: how often the clone was seen (once, few, many), or a class if it is expanded.

v_call: TRBV21-1; j_call: TRBJ2-2; d_call: NA; clone_size: NA; cdr3_nt: TGTGCCAGCAGCGGAAGGAGGACTAGCGGGAGCTACGGGACCGGGGAGCTGTTTTTT; cdr3_aa: CASSGRRTSGSYGTGELFF
v_call: TRBV7-2; j_call: TRBJ2-3; d_call: TRBD2; clone_size: NA; cdr3_nt: TGTGCCAGCAGCCAATGGACTAGCGGGAGTCTGGCAGATACGCAGTATTTT; cdr3_aa: CASSQWTSGSLADTQYF
v_call: TRBV4-1; j_call: TRBJ2-1; d_call: TRBD2; clone_size: NA; cdr3_nt: TGCGCCAGCAGCCAAGAAGGTAGCGGGAGAGAGCAGTTCTTC; cdr3_aa: CASSQEGSGREQFF
v_call: TRBV11-2; j_call: TRBJ2-1; d_call: NA; clone_size: NA; cdr3_nt: TGTGCCAGCAGCTCCGAAGCAATCACTGAGCAGTTCTTC; cdr3_aa: CASSSEAITEQFF
v_call: TRBV7-8; j_call: TRBJ1-2; d_call: TRBD1; clone_size: few; cdr3_nt: TGTGCCAGCAGCTTAGATGAAGCAGGGGGACGTTGGGGCTACACCTTC; cdr3_aa: CASSLDEAGGRWGYTF
v_call: TRBV19; j_call: TRBJ2-7; d_call: TRBD2; clone_size: NA; cdr3_nt: TGTGCCAGTAGTATAGGTCTAGCGGAATACGAGCAGTACTTC; cdr3_aa: CASSIGLAEYEQYF
v_call: TRBV9; j_call: TRBJ1-2; d_call: TRBD1; clone_size: NA; cdr3_nt: TGTGCCAGCAGCCCACGGACAGGGGCTACTTCTAACTATGGCTACACCTTC; cdr3_aa: CASSPRTGATSNYGYTF
v_call: TRBV12-5; j_call: TRBJ1-6; d_call: NA; clone_size: NA; cdr3_nt: TGTGCTAGTGGTCGATCCCAAGGGGAGGTCAGCTCCTATAATTCACCCCTCCACTTT; cdr3_aa: CASGRSQGEVSSYNSPLHF
v_call: TRBV10-3; j_call: TRBJ1-5; d_call: TRBD1; clone_size: once; cdr3_nt: TGTGCCATCAGCCTGACAGGGGATCAGCCCCAGCATTTT; cdr3_aa: CAISLTGDQPQHF
v_call: TRBV5-4; j_call: TRBJ2-3; d_call: NA; clone_size: NA; cdr3_nt: TGTGCCAGCAGCTTGGGGCGGGCCCCTGGGGATACGCAGTATTTT; cdr3_aa: CASSLGRAPGDTQYF
v_call: TRBV6-6; j_call: TRBJ1-4; d_call: TRBD1; clone_size: NA; cdr3_nt: TGTGCCAGCAGTTACAGGGGGCCTCAGCAAAAGCTGTTTTTT; cdr3_aa: CASSYRGPQQKLFF
v_call: TRBV28; j_call: TRBJ1-4; d_call: TRBD1; clone_size: NA; cdr3_nt: TGTGCCAGCAGCATCCATGGACAGGCGATCGGTGAAAAACTGTTTTTT; cdr3_aa: CASSIHGQAIGEKLFF
v_call: TRBV19; j_call: TRBJ2-7; d_call: TRBD2; clone_size: NA; cdr3_nt: TGTGCCAGTAGTATTGTGGCTAGCGGGTACGAGCAGTACTTC; cdr3_aa: CASSIVASGYEQYF
v_call: TRBV4-2; j_call: TRBJ2-7; d_call: NA; clone_size: NA; cdr3_nt: TGTGCCAGCAGCCAATCTTGGGACTTCTCCTACGAGCAGTACTTC; cdr3_aa: CASSQSWDFSYEQYF
v_call: TRBV6-5; j_call: TRBJ2-5; d_call: TRBD2; clone_size: few; cdr3_nt: TGTGCCAGCAGTACCCGGCGGGGGGAGACCCAGTACTTC; cdr3_aa: CASSTRRGETQYF
v_call: TRBV5-1; j_call: TRBJ2-7; d_call: NA; clone_size: NA; cdr3_nt: TGCGCCAGCAGCCGTCCCGGGGCCTACGAGCAGTACTTC; cdr3_aa: CASSRPGAYEQYF
v_call: TRBV7-9; j_call: TRBJ2-7; d_call: TRBD2; clone_size: few; cdr3_nt: TGTGCCAGCAGCTTCGGACTAGCGGGACGCTACGAGCAGTACTTC; cdr3_aa: CASSFGLAGRYEQYF